Listed here is a single T cell receptor beta chain. Time point specified: after trial treatment. The treatment is: LDRT plus nivolumab, ipilimumab, low-dose cyclophosphamide and aspirin (RACIN trial). Eligible patients had advanced solid tumors lacking tumor-infiltrating lymphocytes. This specimen belongs to a study of low-dose radiotherapy and immunotherapy resistance in tumors. In the study overall: Doses of 0.5 Gy per fraction every 2 weeks, totaling 6.5 Gy, went to Cohort 1.

Primers targeting TRAV and TRBV primed first-strand cDNA, covering alpha and beta chains. For amplifying TCRs, the PCR ran for around 20 cycles with Phusion, which was used together with a constant-region primer and the adapter on the V primers. TCRdb analysed the reads with MiXCR anew, one entry per CDR3 protein. Of fewer than 50,000 distinct CDR3 sequences listed, around a quarter are singletons. This receptor was obtained from a male donor with prostate cancer. The sequencing used PBMCs, collected after low-dose radiotherapy plus immunotherapy.

The chain's CDR3 is CASSPGGIRIEKLFF. CDR3 DNA sequence: TGTGCCAGCTCACCGGGGGGAATTAGGATTGAAAAACTGTTTTTT. The chain has TRBV18 and TRBJ1-4, with D tentatively TRBD1 (5 bases). V gave up 3 bases and J gave up 7 bases, with 15 bases separating them. The CDR3 has 15 residues. CDR1 and CDR2 from the germline V gene are KGHSH and LQKENI.